Listed below are T cell receptor beta chains from one sample, sequenced in a study of cytomegalovirus exposure and HLA in healthy donors. TCRdb's table, derived via immunoSEQ multiplex PCR, lists solely in-frame clones and lacks some. The table shows roughly 200,000 clones, with about 89% occurring only once. The sample was PBMCs. The receptors were gathered from a man in his thirties or forties in good health and CMV-seropositive. CDR3s include the opening cysteine and the closing phenylalanine or tryptophan. The order of the fields is V gene, D gene, J gene, CDR3 protein. The D gene is left open where the match is weak.

V: TRBV18; D: TRBD1; J: TRBJ2-5; CDR3: CASSPRTGQETQYF
V: TRBV7-9; D: TRBD2; J: TRBJ2-1; CDR3: CASSSSRVAGPTGEQFF
V: TRBV9; D: NA; J: TRBJ2-6; CDR3: CASSVDGNSGANVLTF
V: TRBV4-1; D: TRBD1; J: TRBJ1-5; CDR3: CASSQGPWTGKDPQHF
V: TRBV10-3; D: NA; J: TRBJ1-5; CDR3: CAISETDSNQPQHF
V: TRBV30; D: NA; J: TRBJ1-5; CDR3: CAWTPPDRRNQPQHF
V: TRBV18; D: NA; J: TRBJ2-7; CDR3: CASSPQARQLGEQYF
V: TRBV5-1; D: NA; J: TRBJ1-1; CDR3: CASSTPDKNTEAFF
V: TRBV29-1; D: NA; J: TRBJ2-2; CDR3: CSAQRHLDGGELFF
V: TRBV4-3; D: NA; J: TRBJ1-6; CDR3: CASSQERGSWGSPLHF
V: TRBV10-3; D: TRBD2; J: TRBJ2-2; CDR3: CATWSGRVAGELFF
V: TRBV5-1; D: NA; J: TRBJ2-3; CDR3: CASRGITSTDTQYF
V: TRBV6-1; D: TRBD2; J: TRBJ2-7; CDR3: CASSEASGSSYEQYF
V: TRBV19; D: NA; J: TRBJ1-6; CDR3: CASTTTVGYNSPLHF
V: TRBV14; D: NA; J: TRBJ2-5; CDR3: CASSKIPGVGEETQYF
V: TRBV30; D: TRBD1; J: TRBJ1-1; CDR3: CAWIPGTGGVEAFF
V: TRBV6-1; D: NA; J: TRBJ2-2; CDR3: CASSVGRAGELFF
V: TRBV6-1; D: NA; J: TRBJ1-2; CDR3: CASSDVAREPYGYTF
V: TRBV29-1; D: TRBD2; J: TRBJ2-3; CDR3: CSAAAGGATDTQYF
V: TRBV9; D: NA; J: TRBJ2-3; CDR3: CASSPEGGSSTDTQYF
V: TRBV6-5; D: NA; J: TRBJ1-5; CDR3: CAGSYSRLPGSQPQHF
V: TRBV7-9; D: NA; J: TRBJ2-5; CDR3: CASSLSPLGGQGAQYF
V: TRBV9; D: NA; J: TRBJ2-7; CDR3: CASSVEPPLFNSYEQYF
V: TRBV28; D: NA; J: TRBJ2-7; CDR3: CASTPEALAYEQYF
V: TRBV5-1; D: NA; J: TRBJ1-1; CDR3: CASSLGPEAFF
V: TRBV20-1; D: TRBD2; J: TRBJ2-5; CDR3: CSCGRLETQYF
V: TRBV20-1; D: NA; J: TRBJ2-5; CDR3: CSAQWGATQYF
V: TRBV6-1; D: TRBD1; J: TRBJ1-5; CDR3: CAISGDRGNQPQHF
V: TRBV5-5; D: NA; J: TRBJ2-4; CDR3: CASSLYLVTGNIQYF
V: TRBV28; D: TRBD1; J: TRBJ2-1; CDR3: CASSSPRDRGANEQFF
V: TRBV5-1; D: NA; J: TRBJ2-1; CDR3: CASSDRFSSSYNEQFF
V: TRBV29-1; D: TRBD2; J: TRBJ2-1; CDR3: CSVGIAGGPYNEQFF
V: TRBV6-6; D: TRBD2; J: TRBJ2-7; CDR3: CASLAESYEQYF
V: TRBV5-1; D: NA; J: TRBJ1-1; CDR3: CASSPSPGDTEAFF
V: TRBV4-3; D: NA; J: TRBJ1-2; CDR3: CASSFTAASNYGYTF